This TCR beta chain was sequenced during a study of shared clonotypes between healthy human individuals. Whole-study findings and limits: Incomplete sequencing of sorted subsets was indicated by rarefaction despite large depth. Estimated richness values were generally larger in naive subsets than in memory subsets.

Here immunoSEQ multiplex PCR was the method, and the copy in TCRdb shows in-frame clones only, minus some. The sample yields 1.5 million to 2.5 million clones, 85% to 95% seen once. The CDR3 has 16 residues. The trim removed 9 bases at V and 7 bases at J, leaving 16 bases unmatched. In germline, CDR1 is MGHDK, CDR2 SYGVNS. Naive CD8 populations comprised CD45RO-negative cells positively selected for CCR7, excluding terminally differentiated effector memory CD45RA+ cells. Healthy HIV-negative adults with no recent acute infections or vaccinations were recruited as donors. On this clone: Antigen: not known.

The sequencing sample was made of naive CD8+ T cells sorted from blood. The TCR originated in a man younger than 30 in good health. This chain connects TRBV25-1 to TRBJ2-3; TRBD2 agrees at 10 bases. As DNA, the CDR3 is TGTGCCAGTCGGGAGGGCGTCGATACTAGCGGGAATACGCAGTATTTT. As protein: CASREGVDTSGNTQYF. The variable domain in full, with the rest retrieved from reference TRBV25-1 and TRBJ2-3, is EADIYQTPRYLVIGTGKKITLECSQTMGHDKMYWYQQDPGMELHLIHYSYGVNSTEKGDLSSESTVSRIRTEHFPLTLESARPSHTSQYLCASREGVDTSGNTQYFGPGTRLTVL.